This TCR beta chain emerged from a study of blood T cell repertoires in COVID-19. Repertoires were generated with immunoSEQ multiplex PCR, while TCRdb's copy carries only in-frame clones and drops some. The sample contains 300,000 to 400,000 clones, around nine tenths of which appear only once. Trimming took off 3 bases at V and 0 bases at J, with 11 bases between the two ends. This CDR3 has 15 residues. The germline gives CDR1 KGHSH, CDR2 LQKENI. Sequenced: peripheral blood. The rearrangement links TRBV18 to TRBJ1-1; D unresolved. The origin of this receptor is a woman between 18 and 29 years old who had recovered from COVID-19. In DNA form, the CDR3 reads TGTGCCAGCTCACCGAGCCCATCTATGAACACTGAAGCTTTCTTT. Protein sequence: CASSPSPSMNTEAFF.